This TCR beta chain emerged from a study of shared clonotypes between healthy human individuals (TCRdb year 2020). With regard to the full study: The cohort comprised two women and a few men aged 18 to 49 years. To estimate repertoire size and how much clonotype sharing occurs between individuals, the study deeply sequenced the blood TCR repertoires of five healthy adults. Between about 0.85 and 9.5 billion PBMCs per donor were obtained by leukapheresis. Libraries were prepared and TCR repertoires were sequenced by different laboratories using diverse techniques, in order to increase sequencing depth and limit assay-specific biases. Per donor, three plates each were used for CD4 naive and CD4 memory, two for CD8 naive, and one for CD8 memory. Beyond this particular receptor, the publication reports: The genetic and exposure-history diversity represented was limited by the small number of donors. Across several donors, around 5% of naive CD4, roughly 3.3% of naive CD8, roughly 2.2% of memory CD4, and approximately 0.42% of memory CD8 clonotypes were shared. Pairwise subsampling led to the expectation that sequencing depth would affect the degree of clonotype sharing among donors. Sampling was restricted to blood, and TCR repertoires in tissues likely differ from the TCR repertoires found in blood. Higher generation probabilities were observed for clonotypes shared by all four sorted-subset donors than for non-shared clonotypes. Larger estimated clonotype richness was generally found for naive subsets than for memory subsets. Even with the large sequencing depth, rarefaction of the sorted-subset datasets indicated that sequencing was incomplete.

The donors were healthy, HIV-negative adults with no recently reported acute infections or vaccinations. Only Caucasian adults living in Nashville, Tennessee, USA were represented among the donors. CD4+ T cells were enriched through magnetic negative selection, after which naive cells were positively selected on CD45RA and the remaining negative fraction served as the memory subset. Blood was collected by leukapheresis, and PBMCs were isolated by Ficoll-Histopaque density gradient centrifugation and then cryopreserved in liquid nitrogen vapor phase. Purity and quantity of every magnetically sorted T cell population were checked by analytical flow cytometry. Genomic DNA was isolated from every sorted fraction and measured by UV absorbance on a Nanodrop 2000c. Using the deep immunoSEQ assay, TCR CDR3 regions were amplified from genomic DNA by multiplex PCR. Extracted genomic DNA from each cell subset was spread evenly across all wells of several immunoSEQ 96-well plates, with each plate serving as a replicate. Each replicate PCR for sorted subsets received about 210 ng genomic DNA, equal to tens of thousands of T cell genomes. Purified libraries were quantified with a Qubit 3.0 fluorometer, sized on a Bioanalyzer 2100, and re-quantified with the KAPA Library Quantification kit. Every immunoSEQ 96-well plate was sequenced on a separate single-read 150-cycle Illumina NextSeq 550 flow cell. The paper's data handling went like this. Because the immunoSEQ output held only junctional sequences and lacked quality scores, the filtering could not match the filtering applied to full-length reads. To assign V/J genes and CDR3, sequences were annotated using PyIR, a Python wrapper for IgBLAST v1.9, with IMGT germline references. Reads were removed for weak V/J assignments (E-value above 1e-6), missing CDR3, stop codons, out-of-frame junctions, or ambiguous translated residues. A V3J clonotype was defined by an identical inferred V gene, J gene, and CDR3 amino acid sequence. Percentage overlap between repertoires was computed as shared unique clonotypes divided by the size of the smaller repertoire. Richness of each repertoire was evaluated using RTK rarefaction, the Chao1 estimator, and Recon v2.1 estimates of unobserved clonotypes. Generation probabilities were computed with OLGA for all TCRbeta clonotypes obtained by the gDNA method from four donors. The clones in this table, taken by TCRdb from immuneACCESS, are in-frame only. Not every clone is retained; where verified, under half of the shortfall comes from an unresolved V gene, and the cause of the rest is unknown. V, J and clone size reflect that table, while D and trimming were determined from the DNA. In this sample the table shows some 2.1 million clones, 95% of which occur a single time. The biggest ten clones account for approximately 0.13% of the sample.

Remarks on this clone: No antigen is known for it. No much larger clonotype is one base removed from it; base qualities were not supplied.

The germline V gene encodes CDR1 MDHEN and CDR2 SYDVKM. The cysteine opens and the phenylalanine closes a CDR3 of 11 amino acids. CDR3 DNA only is kept here, 33 bases in frame from base 1. The junction carries 6 bases between V and J, which are trimmed by 4 bases and 6 bases respectively. The source material was naive CD4+ T cells sorted from blood. What the cell subset or site label conveys for this sample: CD45RA+ positively selected. The chain couples TRBV28 to TRBJ1-2; there is no confident call for the D gene. The sequence was obtained from a man aged 18-30 years in good health. The CDR3 protein sequence reads: CASSYRNGYTF. The nucleotides are TGTGCCAGCAGTTACCGAAATGGCTACACCTTC.